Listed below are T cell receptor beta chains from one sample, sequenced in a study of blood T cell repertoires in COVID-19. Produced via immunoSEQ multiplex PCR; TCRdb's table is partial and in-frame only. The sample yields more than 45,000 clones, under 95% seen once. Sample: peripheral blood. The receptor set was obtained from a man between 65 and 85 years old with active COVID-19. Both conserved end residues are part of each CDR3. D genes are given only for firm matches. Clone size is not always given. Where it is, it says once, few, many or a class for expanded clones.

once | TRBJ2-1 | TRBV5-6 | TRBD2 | TGTGCCAGCAGCCGGGTCCCGGGACTAGCGGGGGGAGCCGATGAGCAGTTCTTC | CASSRVPGLAGGADEQFF
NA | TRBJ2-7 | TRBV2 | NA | TGTGCCAGCTATGGGGGCGGCGAGCAGTACTTC | CASYGGGEQYF
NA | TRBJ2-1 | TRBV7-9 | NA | TGTGCCAGCAGCTCCCCCTTAGTGGGGGGGGCAGGGTTCTTC | CASSSPLVGGAGFF
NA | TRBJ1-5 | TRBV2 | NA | TGTGCCAGCAGTGGAGGGGGTAATCAGCCCCAGCATTTT | CASSGGGNQPQHF
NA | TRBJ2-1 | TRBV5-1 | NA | TGCGCCAGCAGCTTGGGACAGCTAAGCTCCTACAATGAGCAGTTCTTC | CASSLGQLSSYNEQFF
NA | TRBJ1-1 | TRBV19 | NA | TGTGCCAGTAGTTTCTACAGGGAATTGGACACTGAAGCTTTCTTT | CASSFYRELDTEAFF
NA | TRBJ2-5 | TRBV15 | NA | TGTGCCACCAGCAGAGATCGGTCCAGGGTGGAGACCCAGTACTTC | CATSRDRSRVETQYF
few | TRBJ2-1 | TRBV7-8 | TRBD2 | TGTGCCAGCAGCTGGGACTACCTGGGGGTTTACAATGAGCAGTTCTTC | CASSWDYLGVYNEQFF
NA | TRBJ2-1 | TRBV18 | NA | TGTGCCAGCTCACCGGGACAAGACAATGAGCAGTTCTTC | CASSPGQDNEQFF
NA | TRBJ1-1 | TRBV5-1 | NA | TGCGCCAGCAGCTTGTCTCTCATAGCTGAAGCTTTCTTT | CASSLSLIAEAFF
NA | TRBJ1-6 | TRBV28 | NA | TGTGCCAGCACATCAACCAGTTCACCCCTCCACTTT | CASTSTSSPLHF
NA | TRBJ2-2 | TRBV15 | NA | TGTGCCACCAGCAGTCTCACACCGAACACCGGGGAGCTGTTTTTT | CATSSLTPNTGELFF
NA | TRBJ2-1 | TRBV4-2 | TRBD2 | TGTGCCAGCAGCCTTCGTCCCGGGACTAGCGGGGGGGACAATGAGCAGTTCTTC | CASSLRPGTSGGDNEQFF
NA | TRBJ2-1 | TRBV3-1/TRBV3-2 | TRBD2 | TGTGCCAGCAGCCAGGGCGGGGGGCCTCAGAATGAGCAGTTCTTC | CASSQGGGPQNEQFF
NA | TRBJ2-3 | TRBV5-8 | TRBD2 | TGTGCCAGCAGCTTCCGACTAGCGGGGGGGCCAACAGATACGCAGTATTTT | CASSFRLAGGPTDTQYF
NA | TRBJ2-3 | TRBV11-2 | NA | TGTGCCAGCAGCCCGCAGGGGTCAGATACGCAGTATTTT | CASSPQGSDTQYF
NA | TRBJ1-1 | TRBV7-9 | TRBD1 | TGTGCCAGCAGCCCATGGACAGGGGGAGGGAACACTGAAGCTTTCTTT | CASSPWTGGGNTEAFF
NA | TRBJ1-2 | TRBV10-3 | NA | TGTGCCATCAGAGACTTCCGACAGTTCTATGGCTACACCTTC | CAIRDFRQFYGYTF
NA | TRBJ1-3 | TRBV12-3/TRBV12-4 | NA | TGTGCCAGCAGTCAAAGGGAGGGAAACACCATATATTTT | CASSQREGNTIYF